The present TCR beta chain was sequenced within a study of CD8 T cells in Susac syndrome. Germline V gene lookup returns CDR1 GTSNPN and CDR2 SVGIG (reference sequence). The length of the CDR3 is 12 residues. V was pared by 0 bases and J by 8 bases, with 10 bases between. Reverse transcription of roughly 0.45 to 1 ug RNA was performed with random hexamers. TCRdb itself ran the immunoSEQ multiplex PCR reads through MiXCR, one entry per CDR3 protein. This table has about 210,000 distinct CDR3 sequences, about 94% appearing once. The specimen sequenced was CD4+ T cells from PBMCs. This clonotype was sampled from a human donor with Susac syndrome. The chain links TRBV30 to TRBJ1-2; D is uncertain. CDR3 in DNA: TGTGCCTGGAGTGTGGTGGGCGGGGGCTACACCTTC. Protein product: CAWSVVGGGYTF.